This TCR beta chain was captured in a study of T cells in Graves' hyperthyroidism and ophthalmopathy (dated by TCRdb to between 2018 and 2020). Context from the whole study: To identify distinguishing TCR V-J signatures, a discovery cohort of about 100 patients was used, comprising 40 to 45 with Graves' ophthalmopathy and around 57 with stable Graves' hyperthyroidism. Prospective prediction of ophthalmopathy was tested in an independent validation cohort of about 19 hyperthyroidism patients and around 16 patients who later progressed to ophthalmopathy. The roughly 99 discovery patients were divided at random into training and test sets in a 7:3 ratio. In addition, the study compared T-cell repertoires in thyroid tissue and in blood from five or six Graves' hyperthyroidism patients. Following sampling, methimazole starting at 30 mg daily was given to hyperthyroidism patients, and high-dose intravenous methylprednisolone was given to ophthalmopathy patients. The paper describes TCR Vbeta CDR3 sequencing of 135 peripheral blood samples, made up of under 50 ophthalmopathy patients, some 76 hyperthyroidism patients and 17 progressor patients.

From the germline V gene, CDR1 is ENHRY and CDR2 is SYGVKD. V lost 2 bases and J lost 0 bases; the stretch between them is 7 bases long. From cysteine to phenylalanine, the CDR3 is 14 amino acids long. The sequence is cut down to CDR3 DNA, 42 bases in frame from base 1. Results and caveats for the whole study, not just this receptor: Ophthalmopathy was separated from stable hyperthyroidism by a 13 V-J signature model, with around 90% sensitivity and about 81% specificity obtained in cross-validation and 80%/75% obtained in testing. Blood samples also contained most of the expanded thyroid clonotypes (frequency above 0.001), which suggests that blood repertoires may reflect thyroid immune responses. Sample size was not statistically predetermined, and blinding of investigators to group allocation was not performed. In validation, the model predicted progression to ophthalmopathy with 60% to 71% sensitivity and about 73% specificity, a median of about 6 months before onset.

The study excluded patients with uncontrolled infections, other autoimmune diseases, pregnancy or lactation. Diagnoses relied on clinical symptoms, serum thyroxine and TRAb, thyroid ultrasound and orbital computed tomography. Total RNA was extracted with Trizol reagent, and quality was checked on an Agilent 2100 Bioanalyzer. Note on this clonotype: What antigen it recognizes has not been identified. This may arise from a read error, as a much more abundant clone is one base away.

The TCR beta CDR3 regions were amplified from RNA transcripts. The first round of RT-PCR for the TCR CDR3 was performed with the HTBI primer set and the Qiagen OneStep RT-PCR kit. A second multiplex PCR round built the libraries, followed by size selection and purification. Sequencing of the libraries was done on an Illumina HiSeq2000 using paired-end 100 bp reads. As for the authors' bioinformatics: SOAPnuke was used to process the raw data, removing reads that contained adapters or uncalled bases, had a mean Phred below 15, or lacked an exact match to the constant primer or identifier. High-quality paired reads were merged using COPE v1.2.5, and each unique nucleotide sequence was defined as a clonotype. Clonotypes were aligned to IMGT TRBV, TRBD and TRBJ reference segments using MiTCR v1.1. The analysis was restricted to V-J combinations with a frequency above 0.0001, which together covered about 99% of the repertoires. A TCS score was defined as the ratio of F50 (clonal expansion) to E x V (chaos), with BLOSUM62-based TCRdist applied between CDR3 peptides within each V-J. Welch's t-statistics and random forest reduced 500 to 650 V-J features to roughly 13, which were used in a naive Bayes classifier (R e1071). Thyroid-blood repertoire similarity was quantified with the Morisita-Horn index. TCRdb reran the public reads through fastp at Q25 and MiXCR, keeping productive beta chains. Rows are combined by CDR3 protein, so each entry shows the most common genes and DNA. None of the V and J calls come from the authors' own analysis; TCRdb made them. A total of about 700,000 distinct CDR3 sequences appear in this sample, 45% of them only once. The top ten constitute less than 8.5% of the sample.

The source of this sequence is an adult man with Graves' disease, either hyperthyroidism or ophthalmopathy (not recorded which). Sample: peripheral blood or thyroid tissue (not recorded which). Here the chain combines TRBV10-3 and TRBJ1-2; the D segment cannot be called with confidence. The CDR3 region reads CAISEVKANYGYTF. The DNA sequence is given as TGTGCCATCAGTGAGGTTAAGGCTAACTATGGCTACACCTTC.